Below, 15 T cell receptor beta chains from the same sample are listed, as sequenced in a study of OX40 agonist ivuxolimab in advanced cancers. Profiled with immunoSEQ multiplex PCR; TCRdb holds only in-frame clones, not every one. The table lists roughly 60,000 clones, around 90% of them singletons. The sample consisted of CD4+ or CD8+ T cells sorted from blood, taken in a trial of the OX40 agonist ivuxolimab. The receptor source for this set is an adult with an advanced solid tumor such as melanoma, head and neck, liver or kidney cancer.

The CDR3 protein is CASSQGQDYEQYF. DNA of the CDR3: TGTGCCAGCTCCCAGGGACAGGACTACGAGCAGTACTTC. The V and J genes are TRBV18 and TRBJ2-7; 8 bases fit TRBD1. V trimming: 6 bases; J trimming: 3 bases; junction bases outside the gene matches: 4. This CDR3 contains 13 residues. The V gene's germline CDR1 is KGHSH and CDR2 LQKENI.

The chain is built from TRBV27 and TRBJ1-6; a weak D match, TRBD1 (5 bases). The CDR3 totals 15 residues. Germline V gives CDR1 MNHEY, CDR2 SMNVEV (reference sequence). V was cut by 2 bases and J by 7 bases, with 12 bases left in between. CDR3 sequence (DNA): TGTGCCAGCAGTTTACTCGGGGGGATGAATTCACCCCTCCACTTT. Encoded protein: CASSLLGGMNSPLHF.

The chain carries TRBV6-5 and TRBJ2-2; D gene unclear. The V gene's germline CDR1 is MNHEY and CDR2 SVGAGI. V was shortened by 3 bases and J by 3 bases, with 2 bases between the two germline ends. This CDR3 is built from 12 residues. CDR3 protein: CASSYHTGELFF. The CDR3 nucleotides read TGTGCCAGCAGTTATCACACCGGGGAGCTGTTTTTT.

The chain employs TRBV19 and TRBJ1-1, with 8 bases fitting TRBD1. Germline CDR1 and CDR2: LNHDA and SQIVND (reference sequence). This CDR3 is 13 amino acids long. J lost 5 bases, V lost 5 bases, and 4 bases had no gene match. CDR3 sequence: CASSPDRETEAFF. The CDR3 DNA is TGTGCCAGTAGTCCGGACAGGGAGACTGAAGCTTTCTTT.

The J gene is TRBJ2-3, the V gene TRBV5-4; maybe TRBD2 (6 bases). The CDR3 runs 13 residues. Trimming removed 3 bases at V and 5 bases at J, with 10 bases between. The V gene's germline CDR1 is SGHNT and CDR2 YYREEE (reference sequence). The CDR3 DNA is TGTGCCAGCAGCTCCCCCGGGAGAGATACGCAGTATTTT. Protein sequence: CASSSPGRDTQYF.

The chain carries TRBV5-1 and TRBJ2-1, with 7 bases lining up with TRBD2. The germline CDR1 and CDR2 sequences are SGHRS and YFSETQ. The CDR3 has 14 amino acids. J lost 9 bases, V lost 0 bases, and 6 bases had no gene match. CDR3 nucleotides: TGCGCCAGCAGCTTGGGGGCTAGCGGTGTTGAGCAGTTCTTC. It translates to CASSLGASGVEQFF.

The chain's CDR3 is CASSPRRGLLYEQYF. CDR3 in DNA: TGTGCCAGCAGCCCTCGGCGGGGGCTGCTCTACGAGCAGTACTTC. The chain links TRBV6-5 to TRBJ2-7; maybe TRBD2 (7 bases). Per the germline V gene, CDR1 is MNHEY and CDR2 is SVGAGI. The CDR3 contains 15 residues. Trimming cost V 6 bases and J 3 bases, with 18 bases left between them.

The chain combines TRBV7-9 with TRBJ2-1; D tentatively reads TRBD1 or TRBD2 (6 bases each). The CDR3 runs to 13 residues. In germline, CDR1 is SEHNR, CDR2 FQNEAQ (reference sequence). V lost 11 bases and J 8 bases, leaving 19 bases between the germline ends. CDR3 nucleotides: TGTGCCGTGGGGGGCCAGGGGAACGATGAGCAGTTCTTC. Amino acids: CAVGGQGNDEQFF.

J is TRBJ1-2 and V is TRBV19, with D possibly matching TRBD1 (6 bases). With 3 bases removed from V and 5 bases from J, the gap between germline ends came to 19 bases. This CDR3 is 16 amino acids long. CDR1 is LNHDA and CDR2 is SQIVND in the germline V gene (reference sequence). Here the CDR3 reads CASSIRGGGSSYGYTF. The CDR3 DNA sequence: TGTGCCAGTAGTATCCGAGGGGGGGGATCGTCATATGGCTACACCTTC.

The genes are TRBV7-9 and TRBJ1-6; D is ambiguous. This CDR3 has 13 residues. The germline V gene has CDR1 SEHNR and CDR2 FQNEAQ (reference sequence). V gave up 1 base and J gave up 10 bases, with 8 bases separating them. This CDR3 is CASSLDPGSPLHF. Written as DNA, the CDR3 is TGTGCCAGCAGCTTAGACCCGGGGTCACCCCTCCACTTT.

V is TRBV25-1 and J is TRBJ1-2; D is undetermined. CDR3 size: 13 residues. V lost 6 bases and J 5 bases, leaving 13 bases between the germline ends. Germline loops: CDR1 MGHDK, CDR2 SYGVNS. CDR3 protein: CASSGVAVYGYTF. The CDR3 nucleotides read TGTGCCAGCAGCGGAGTAGCAGTTTATGGCTACACCTTC.

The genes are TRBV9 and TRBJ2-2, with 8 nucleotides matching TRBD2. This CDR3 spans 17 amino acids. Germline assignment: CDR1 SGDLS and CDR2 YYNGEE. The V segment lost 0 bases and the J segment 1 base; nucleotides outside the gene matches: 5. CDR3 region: CASSVEAGVVNTGELFF. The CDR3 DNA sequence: TGTGCCAGCAGCGTAGAAGCGGGAGTCGTGAACACCGGGGAGCTGTTTTTT.

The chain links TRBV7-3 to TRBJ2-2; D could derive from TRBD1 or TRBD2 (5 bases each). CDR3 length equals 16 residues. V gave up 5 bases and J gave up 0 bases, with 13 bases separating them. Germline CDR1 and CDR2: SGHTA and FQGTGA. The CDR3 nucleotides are TGTGCCAGCAGCCGAAGTGGGACGACGAACACCGGGGAGCTGTTTTTT. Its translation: CASSRSGTTNTGELFF.

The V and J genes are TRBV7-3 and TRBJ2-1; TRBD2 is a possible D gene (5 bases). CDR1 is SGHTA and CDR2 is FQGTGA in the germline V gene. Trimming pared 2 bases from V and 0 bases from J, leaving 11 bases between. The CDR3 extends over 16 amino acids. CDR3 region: CASSLQSGSSYNEQFF. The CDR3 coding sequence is TGTGCCAGCAGCTTACAATCGGGGTCCTCCTACAATGAGCAGTTCTTC. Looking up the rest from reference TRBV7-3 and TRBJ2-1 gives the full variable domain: GAGVSQTPSNKVTEKGKYVELRCDPISGHTALYWYRQSLGQGPEFLIYFQGTGAADDSGLPNDRFFAVRPEGSVSTLKIQRTERGDSAVYLCASSLQSGSSYNEQFFGPGTRLTVL.

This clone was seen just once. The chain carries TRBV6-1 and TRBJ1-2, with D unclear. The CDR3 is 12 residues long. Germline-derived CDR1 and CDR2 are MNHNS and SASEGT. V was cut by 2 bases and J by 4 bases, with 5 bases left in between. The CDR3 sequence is CASSESSYGYTF. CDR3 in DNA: TGTGCCAGCAGTGAATCCAGCTATGGCTACACCTTC.